A single sample is the source of the 17 T cell receptor beta chains below, sequenced in a study of neoadjuvant anti-PD-1 for oral cavity cancer. Clones were read by immunoSEQ multiplex PCR, and TCRdb kept only the in-frame ones, dropping some. Here the sample spans 70,000 to 95,000 clones, about 84% being singletons. Here the sequenced sample was PBMCs, taken before nivolumab (anti-PD-1) treatment. The receptors shown here come from a person aged 40 to 85 with oral cavity squamous cell carcinoma.

The chain is built from TRBV11-2 and TRBJ2-5; a weak D match, TRBD1 (6 bases). The germline gives CDR1 SGHAT, CDR2 FQNNGV. V gave up 4 bases and J gave up 4 bases, with 16 bases separating them. The CDR3 length is 15 residues. The CDR3 DNA sequence: TGTGCCAGCAGCTACGGGACACTGGACGGAGAGACCCAGTACTTC. Amino acids: CASSYGTLDGETQYF.

This sequence joins TRBV5-6 and TRBJ2-7, with no clear D. There are 13 residues in the CDR3. With 4 bases removed from V and 4 bases from J, the gap between germline ends came to 12 bases. From germline, CDR1 is SGHDT and CDR2 YYEEEE. The CDR3 nucleotides read TGTGCCAGCAGCGCACCCGAATTGTACGAGCAGTACTTC. It translates to CASSAPELYEQYF.

The chain is built from TRBV30 and TRBJ2-5; D might be TRBD1 or TRBD2, each matching 5 bases. V was clipped by 7 bases and J by 5 bases, with 17 bases between them. Germline assignment: CDR1 GTSNPN and CDR2 SVGIG (reference sequence). The CDR3 has 13 amino acids. The CDR3, as DNA: TGTGCCTTTACTAGGGGATCGGAGGAGACCCAGTACTTC. Its protein product is CAFTRGSEETQYF.

The chain joins TRBV27 to TRBJ2-7; TRBD2 aligns across 12 bases. Germline CDR1 MNHEY, CDR2 SMNVEV (reference sequence). This CDR3 region has 14 residues. Losses at the gene ends were 6 bases for V and 3 bases for J; bases not matched to a gene: 3. The CDR3 loop reads CASRWTSGNYEQYF. The CDR3 region has the DNA TGTGCCAGCAGATGGACTAGCGGGAACTACGAGCAGTACTTC.

The chain combines TRBV5-4 with TRBJ2-7, with D unresolved. In germline, CDR1 is SGHNT, CDR2 YYREEE (reference sequence). Trimming took 0 bases from V and 5 from J, leaving 6 bases between them. This CDR3 contains 12 residues. CDR3 in amino acids: CASSLEAHEQYF. DNA of the CDR3: TGTGCCAGCAGCTTGGAGGCCCACGAGCAGTACTTC.

The J gene is TRBJ1-5, the V gene TRBV9; a possible D gene is TRBD1 (5 bases). The CDR3 runs to 15 residues. Trimming stripped 3 bases from V and 0 bases from J, with 10 bases between. The V gene's germline CDR1 is SGDLS and CDR2 YYNGEE. The DNA of the CDR3 is TGTGCCAGCAGCGAGGGGCAAAATAGCAATCAGCCCCAGCATTTT. Amino acids: CASSEGQNSNQPQHF.

This chain joins TRBV30 and TRBJ1-3; 7 bases agree with TRBD1. The CDR3 contains 15 residues. Per germline, CDR1 GTSNPN and CDR2 SVGIG (reference sequence). With 2 bases clipped from V and 1 base from J, the junction kept 5 bases outside the gene matches. In DNA, the CDR3 is TGTGCCTGGAGTTTGACAGGGACGTCTGGAAACACCATATATTTT. It is translated as CAWSLTGTSGNTIYF.

The genes are TRBV29-1 and TRBJ1-4; the D gene is possibly TRBD1 (6 bases). V shed 6 bases and J shed 4 bases, with 12 bases lying between them. CDR1 and CDR2 from the germline V gene are SQVTM and ANQGSEA. The CDR3 has 13 amino acids. The CDR3 DNA reads as TGCAGCGTCGAGGGACATAGTAATGAAAAACTGTTTTTT. Translated, it gives CSVEGHSNEKLFF.

The chain carries TRBV11-3 and TRBJ2-7; 7 bases agree with TRBD2. Looked up from germline, CDR1 is SGHNT and CDR2 is YENEEA. This CDR3 region has 16 residues. V gave up 0 bases and J gave up 7 bases; unmatched junction bases: 12. CDR3 bases: TGTGCCAGCAGCTTAGATGTAGCGGGCACCCCTCGGGAGCAGTACTTC. Translation: CASSLDVAGTPREQYF.

J is TRBJ2-7 and V is TRBV11-3; D is uncertain. The ends were cut back, 1 base at V and 0 bases at J, with 7 bases in the middle. The CDR3 sequence is 14 residues long. Germline V gene sequence: CDR1 SGHNT, CDR2 YENEEA. CDR3 residues: CASSLAGDSYEQYF. The DNA for the CDR3 is TGTGCCAGCAGCTTAGCTGGGGACTCCTACGAGCAGTACTTC. Using reference TRBV11-3 and TRBJ2-7 for the parts outside the CDR3, the full variable domain is EAGVVQSPRYKIIEKKQPVAFWCNPISGHNTLYWYLQNLGQGPELLIRYENEEAVDDSQLPKDRFSAERLKGVDSTLKIQPAELGDSAVYLCASSLAGDSYEQYFGPGTRLTVT.

Remarks on this clone: One end of the junction fails to match germline, which may point to a read error. This sequence joins TRBV29-1 and TRBJ2-6, with D tentatively TRBD1 (5 bases). The CDR3 spans 14 residues. The germline gives CDR1 SQVTM, CDR2 ANQGSEA. CDR3 coding DNA: TGCAGCGTCGCCGACCCCTCTGGGGCCAACGTTCTGACTTTC. Residues: CSVADPSGANVLTF.

This clone showed up just a few times. This chain uses TRBV10-2 with TRBJ1-5; D unresolved. Germline loops: CDR1 WSHSY, CDR2 SAAADI. The CDR3 loop spans 12 amino acids. With 3 bases removed from V and 5 bases from J, the gap between germline ends came to 5 bases. This chain's CDR3 is CASSDGYQPQHF. DNA for the CDR3: TGCGCCAGCAGTGATGGGTATCAGCCCCAGCATTTT.

The rearrangement joins TRBV2 to TRBJ1-2; TRBD1 matches 8 bases. The CDR3 runs to 14 residues. Unmatched junction bases numbered 3, after V lost 6 bases and J lost 0 bases. CDR1 is SNHLY, CDR2 FYNNEI, per germline. This CDR3 reads CASRQDRANYGYTF. The CDR3 bases are TGTGCCAGCAGGCAGGACAGGGCTAACTATGGCTACACCTTC.

The V call is TRBV29-1, the J call TRBJ2-3; D is ambiguous. The V end was cut by 7 bases, the J end by 4 bases, with 12 bases between. The CDR3 runs 12 residues. Germline CDR1 is SQVTM and CDR2 is ANQGSEA. The CDR3 protein is CSAEQNADTQYF. The CDR3 DNA sequence: TGCAGCGCCGAGCAGAACGCAGATACGCAGTATTTT.

The V and J genes are TRBV5-1 and TRBJ2-2, with a possible D match to TRBD2 (6 bases). Germline CDR1 SGHRS, CDR2 YFSETQ. The CDR3 has 16 residues. Deletions cut 1 base from V and 4 bases from J, with 14 bases between. CDR3 nucleotides: TGCGCCAGCAGCTTGCTTGCGGGAAGAAGCACCGGGGAGCTGTTTTTT. It specifies CASSLLAGRSTGELFF.

The V gene is TRBV29-1, the J gene TRBJ1-1; perhaps TRBD1 as D (6 bases). The CDR3 contains 13 residues. The germline V gene has CDR1 SQVTM and CDR2 ANQGSEA. V lost 2 bases, J lost 6 bases, and 13 bases lay in between. CDR3 amino acids: CSVERGTRAEAFF. The CDR3 DNA reads as TGCAGCGTTGAAAGGGGGACCCGAGCTGAAGCTTTCTTT.

The chain links TRBV9 to TRBJ1-1; 7 bases agree with TRBD1. This CDR3 is 12 amino acids long. Germline V lookup: CDR1 SGDLS, CDR2 YYNGEE. Unmatched junction bases numbered 3, after V lost 0 bases and J lost 10 bases. The CDR3 loop reads CASSVETGRAFF. The CDR3 DNA sequence: TGTGCCAGCAGCGTAGAGACAGGGCGAGCTTTCTTT.